This T cell receptor (beta chain) is drawn from a study of shared clonotypes between healthy human individuals. Overall study: A couple of female and three male donors aged 18 to 49 were enrolled.

The trim removed 8 bases at V and 10 bases at J, leaving 14 bases unmatched. Germline V gene data show CDR1 as MGHDK and CDR2 as SYGVNS. The CDR3 sequence is 15 residues long. Assay used: immunoSEQ multiplex PCR; TCRdb lists only in-frame clones, some missing. The repertoire consists of hundreds of thousands of clones, with around 78% occurring once and the leading ten covering around 2%. The sequenced sample consisted of memory CD4+ T cells sorted from blood. The subset here: CD45RA-negative fraction. This clonotype was obtained from a woman between 25 and 40 years old in good health. The chain links TRBV25-1 to TRBJ2-3; 11 positions match TRBD2. The CDR3 loop is CASEKGGTSGLSQYF. CDR3 sequence (DNA): TGTGCCAGCGAGAAAGGGGGGACTAGCGGACTTTCGCAGTATTTT.